These 8 T cell receptor beta chains came from one sample sequenced in a study of T cells in localized non-small cell lung cancer. Sequencing used immunoSEQ multiplex PCR; TCRdb keeps in-frame clones, though not all of them. The table includes about 2,600 clones, approximately 24% detected once. Sequences were derived from lung tumor tissue, sampled before any cancer treatment. All receptors derive from a woman aged 35 to 75 with stage I lung adenocarcinoma.

As regards this clone: A read error may produce the germline difference seen at one junction end. The chain carries TRBV11-3 and TRBJ2-2, with D possibly TRBD2 on 6 matching bases. CDR3 length: 15 amino acids. Germline CDR1 is SGHNT and CDR2 is YENEEA. The CDR3 loop reads CASSLELGRTGELFF. DNA for the CDR3: TGTGCTAGCAGCTTAGAGCTGGGGAGGACCGGGGAGCTGTTTTTT.

A few counts support this clone. This chain joins TRBV30 and TRBJ2-1; D ambiguous. The germline V and J ends were trimmed by 4 bases and 3 bases, with 19 bases remaining between them. The V gene's germline CDR1 is GTSNPN and CDR2 SVGIG (reference sequence). The CDR3 sequence is 16 residues long. Written as DNA, the CDR3 is TGTGCCTGGATGTTTAGCCTGGGTCAGAACTACAATGAGCAGTTCTTC. Its protein product is CAWMFSLGQNYNEQFF.

This clone was picked up a small number of times. This chain connects TRBV6-8 to TRBJ1-1; 9 nucleotides agree with TRBD1. The CDR3 totals 15 residues. The germline V gene encodes CDR1 MNHGY and CDR2 SAAAGT. Unmatched junction bases numbered 6, after V lost 6 bases and J lost 1 base. DNA of the CDR3: TGTGCCAGCAGCCCGGGACAGGGCCCGAACACTGAAGCTTTCTTT. It translates to CASSPGQGPNTEAFF.

The V call is TRBV28, the J call TRBJ1-5; weak D call: TRBD1 (5 bases). CDR1 MDHEN and CDR2 SYDVKM come from the germline V gene. The CDR3 loop spans 16 amino acids. V lost 8 bases and J lost 4, with 21 bases in between. CDR3 nucleotide sequence: TGTGCCAGCCAGATGGATTGGGGGGACCGGAATCAGCCCCAGCATTTT. It is translated as CASQMDWGDRNQPQHF.

V usage is TRBV10-1 and J usage is TRBJ2-1, with TRBD2 matching over 8 bases. The CDR3 contains 14 residues. Trimming cost V 11 bases and J 5 bases; bases outside gene matches: 11. The germline CDR1 and CDR2 sequences are WNHNN and SYGVQD (reference sequence). The CDR3 here is CAGTTSGVHNEQFF. CDR3 coding DNA: TGCGCCGGCACAACTAGCGGAGTCCACAATGAGCAGTTCTTC.

This clone was counted only a few times. As DNA, the CDR3 is TGTGCCAGCATCATGACAGGGGCGGGCTCTGAAGCTTTCTTT. It is translated as CASIMTGAGSEAFF. This chain links TRBV28 with TRBJ1-1; 8 nucleotides line up with TRBD1. The V and J ends lost 7 bases and 6 bases, in that order; junction bases with no gene match: 10. Germline loops: CDR1 MDHEN, CDR2 SYDVKM. CDR3 length equals 14 residues.

The rearrangement uses TRBV4-1 and TRBJ1-6, with a possible D match to TRBD1 (6 bases). The CDR3 length is 15 residues. V lost 4 bases and J lost 7, with 14 bases in between. CDR1 and CDR2 from the germline V gene are MGHRA and YSYEKL. This chain's CDR3 is CASSREQGPNSPLHF. For the CDR3, the DNA is TGCGCCAGCAGCCGAGAACAGGGTCCAAATTCACCCCTCCACTTT.

The CDR3 reads CASSLVPGGNSPLHF. DNA for the CDR3: TGTGCCAGCAGCTTAGTCCCAGGGGGAAATTCACCCCTCCACTTT. The chain recombines TRBV11-3 with TRBJ1-6, with 7 nucleotides matching TRBD1. CDR3 length: 15 amino acids. V lost 1 base to trimming and J lost 7 bases; unmatched junction nucleotides: 4. CDR1 is SGHNT, CDR2 YENEEA, per germline.